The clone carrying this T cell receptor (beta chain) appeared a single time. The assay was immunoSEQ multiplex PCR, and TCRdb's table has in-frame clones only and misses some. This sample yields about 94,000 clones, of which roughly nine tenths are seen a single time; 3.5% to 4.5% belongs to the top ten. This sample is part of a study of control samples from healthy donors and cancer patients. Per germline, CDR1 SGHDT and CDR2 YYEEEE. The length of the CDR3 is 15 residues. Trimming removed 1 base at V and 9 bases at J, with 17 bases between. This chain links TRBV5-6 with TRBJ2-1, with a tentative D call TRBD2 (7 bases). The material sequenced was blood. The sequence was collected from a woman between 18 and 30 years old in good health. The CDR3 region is CASSLRGGRGSEQFF. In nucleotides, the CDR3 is TGTGCCAGCAGCTTGAGGGGGGGCCGGGGAAGTGAGCAGTTCTTC.